A selection of T cell receptor beta chains follows, all from one sample in a study of PD-1 blockade in classical Hodgkin lymphoma. Profiled with immunoSEQ multiplex PCR; TCRdb holds only in-frame clones, not every one. The table has approximately 65,000 clones, 91% seen once. This sample comprised peripheral blood mononuclear cells (PBMCs), obtained before the fourth cycle of nivolumab. These receptors all stem from a human donor with classical Hodgkin lymphoma. The CDR3 runs from the conserved cysteine through the conserved F or W. A D gene is named only where the DNA matches it firmly. Not all rows give a size; the values are once, few, many and, for expanded clones, a class.

clone_size,d_call,v_call,j_call,cdr3_nt,cdr3_aa
-,TRBD1,TRBV10-3,TRBJ2-1,TGTGCCATCAGCGAGGGGGACAGGTCATCCTTCAGAATATTCTTC,CAISEGDRSSFRIFF
-,-,TRBV7-9,TRBJ1-4,TGTGCCAGCAGCCAATCCCGGGGTTCTAATGAAAAACTGTTTTTT,CASSQSRGSNEKLFF
-,TRBD1,TRBV18,TRBJ2-1,TGTGCCAGCTCACCATACGGACAGGCCTACAATGAGCAGTTCTTC,CASSPYGQAYNEQFF
-,-,TRBV10-3,TRBJ1-2,TGTGCCATCCAGACAGCTAACTATGGCTACACCTTC,CAIQTANYGYTF
-,TRBD2,TRBV5-1,TRBJ2-3,TGCGCCAGCAGCTTGGTGGTGGGACTAGCGGGGGCCGGGAATACGCAGTATTTT,CASSLVVGLAGAGNTQYF
-,TRBD1,TRBV27,TRBJ2-5,TGTGCCAGCAGTTCGGGACAGGGGGCGACCCAGTACTTC,CASSSGQGATQYF
-,TRBD2,TRBV6-5,TRBJ2-3,TGTGCCAGCAGTCAGCGGGGGGGCGGGGCAGATACGCAGTATTTT,CASSQRGGGADTQYF
-,-,TRBV5-1,TRBJ1-4,TGCGCCAGCAGCTTGGGGCAGGGGAAAGGTGAAAAACTGTTTTTT,CASSLGQGKGEKLFF
-,TRBD1,TRBV5-8,TRBJ2-7,TGTGCCAGCAGCCTTCCTCGAGGGGGCCACTACGAGCAGTACTTC,CASSLPRGGHYEQYF
-,-,TRBV2,TRBJ2-3,TGTGCCAGCAGAGGGATCCACCCCTCAGGTACGCAGTATTTT,CASRGIHPSGTQYF
-,-,TRBV15,TRBJ2-7,TGTGCCACCAGCAGAGAGGGATACGGTAAGCAGTACTTC,CATSREGYGKQYF
-,-,TRBV6-1,TRBJ2-7,TGTGCCAGCAGTCCCGGGGAAGAGCAGTACTTC,CASSPGEEQYF
-,TRBD1,TRBV5-8,TRBJ1-1,TGTGCCAGCAGAAGTCGGACAGGGATTGAAGCTTTCTTT,CASRSRTGIEAFF
-,TRBD2,TRBV13,TRBJ2-5,TGTGCCAGCAGCTCAGCGGGGGAAGAGACCCAGTACTTC,CASSSAGEETQYF
once,-,TRBV19,TRBJ2-7,TGTGCCAGTAGTATTGCCAGGAGCTACGAGCAGTACTTC,CASSIARSYEQYF
few,-,TRBV7-9,TRBJ1-1,TGTGCCAGCAGCCCCGGCTTCTTT,CASSPGFF
-,TRBD1,TRBV10-3,TRBJ1-2,TGTGCCATCAGTGATTATAGGGACAGGTTCTATGGCTACACCTTC,CAISDYRDRFYGYTF
-,-,TRBV4-2,TRBJ1-2,TGTGCCAGCAGCCACTCCCCCGGGGCAGGCACTTCTAACTATGGCTACACCTTC,CASSHSPGAGTSNYGYTF
-,TRBD2,TRBV6-4,TRBJ2-3,TGTGCCAGCAGTAGCGGGGGAGATACGCAGTATTTT,CASSSGGDTQYF
-,-,TRBV5-1,TRBJ1-4,TGCGCCAGCAGCACCACCGGAACAACTAATGAAAAACTGTTTTTT,CASSTTGTTNEKLFF
-,TRBD2,TRBV30,TRBJ2-3,TGTGCCTGGAGTGTTAGCGCGGGGGCAGATACGCAGTATTTT,CAWSVSAGADTQYF
-,TRBD2,TRBV7-2,TRBJ2-5,TGTGCCAGCAGCTTGGCGGGGGGTTTCTTAGAGACCCAGTACTTC,CASSLAGGFLETQYF
-,-,TRBV29-1,TRBJ1-6,TGCAGCGCCAGAAGCTCCTATAATTCACCCCTCCACTTT,CSARSSYNSPLHF
-,-,TRBV30,TRBJ1-2,TGTGCCTGGAGTGTACCGGGGGCGGCGGGTCTTAACTATGGCTACACCTTC,CAWSVPGAAGLNYGYTF
medium-sized,TRBD2,TRBV29-1,TRBJ2-5,TGCAGCGGAAGAGCGGGGGGCCCAGCCAAAGAGACCCAGTACTTC,CSGRAGGPAKETQYF
-,TRBD2,TRBV10-1,TRBJ2-1,TGCGCCAGCAGTGGGACTAGCGGGGGGCCCACATTTGGTGAGCAGTTCTTC,CASSGTSGGPTFGEQFF
-,-,TRBV19,TRBJ2-1,TGTGCCAGTAGTGTCTTAGGTGAGCAGTTCTTC,CASSVLGEQFF
-,-,TRBV7-2,TRBJ2-2,TGTGCCAGCAGCCCCCAAGGGGGGAACACCGGGGAGCTGTTTTTT,CASSPQGGNTGELFF
-,-,TRBV2,TRBJ2-5,TGTGCCAGCAGTGAACGGCCAGAGACCCAGTACTTC,CASSERPETQYF
-,TRBD1,TRBV27,TRBJ1-2,TGTGCCAGCAGGATCTCCGGGACAGGGTGGTATGGCTACACCTTC,CASRISGTGWYGYTF
-,TRBD1,TRBV7-9,TRBJ1-5,TGTGCCAGCAGCTTGGGACAGGGGGCTCAGCCCCAGCATTTT,CASSLGQGAQPQHF
-,-,TRBV7-6,TRBJ2-3,TGTGCCAGCAGCTTGGCGGGTGGGGATACGCAGTATTTT,CASSLAGGDTQYF
-,-,TRBV6-1,TRBJ1-6,TGTGCCAGCAGTGAAGCCCGCAGGGTGGTATCCTATAATTCACCCCTCCACTTT,CASSEARRVVSYNSPLHF
once,-,TRBV7-3,TRBJ2-3,TGTGCCAGCAGCTTCGACCTAGACCGTCAGTATTTT,CASSFDLDRQYF
once,-,TRBV10-3,TRBJ1-2,TGTGCCATCAGGAAGCAGGTTCCCACTAACTATGGCTACACCTTC,CAIRKQVPTNYGYTF
-,-,TRBV7-9,TRBJ1-2,TGTGCCAGCAGCTTGGACGGGGGCGACTATGGCTACACCTTC,CASSLDGGDYGYTF
-,-,TRBV30,TRBJ2-5,TGTGCCTGGAGTGTGACAACTCAAGAGACCCAGTACTTC,CAWSVTTQETQYF
few,-,TRBV6-4,TRBJ1-2,TGTGCCAGCAGCCTCATTGGAGACGGCTACACCTTC,CASSLIGDGYTF
-,-,TRBV18,TRBJ1-4,TGTGCCAGCTCACCGTCGGCAGGGGAGGGTGAAAAACTGTTTTTT,CASSPSAGEGEKLFF
-,-,TRBV18,TRBJ2-1,TGTGCCAGCCACCCAGAGTCCTACAATGAGCAGTTCTTC,CASHPESYNEQFF
-,-,TRBV5-1,TRBJ1-1,TGCGCCAGCAGCTTGGACGGGAGGAACACTGAAGCTTTCTTT,CASSLDGRNTEAFF
-,TRBD2,TRBV5-1,TRBJ2-1,TGCGCCAGCAGCTTGAAACTAGCGGGGGGAAATGAGCAGTTCTTC,CASSLKLAGGNEQFF
-,-,TRBV5-1,TRBJ2-3,TGCGCCAGCAGCTTGGAACAGGCCAGCACAGATACGCAGTATTTT,CASSLEQASTDTQYF
-,-,TRBV7-6,TRBJ1-6,TGTGCCAGCAGCGGACCTACAGGTTCACCCCTCCACTTT,CASSGPTGSPLHF
-,-,TRBV6-5,TRBJ1-2,TGTGCCAGCGTGCAGGGACGTTTCGGAGGCTACACCTTC,CASVQGRFGGYTF
once,-,TRBV7-2,TRBJ1-2,TGTGCCAGCAGCTTAGACCCGGGCAACTCCTATGGCTACACCTTC,CASSLDPGNSYGYTF